This TCR beta chain was retrieved from a study of glioma-infiltrating T cells. On the study more broadly: Presurgical dexamethasone in glioma patients lasted six or fewer days. Overall study findings and caveats: Above-expected tissue-blood divergence occurred in all gliomas, most in low-grade ones.

The germline V gene has CDR1 MDHEN and CDR2 SYDVKM. This CDR3 is 12 amino acids long. V shed 5 bases and J shed 2 bases, with 7 bases lying between them. Ten or more counts support this clonotype. Its antigen remains unknown. Amplification of TCR alpha and beta CDR3 regions from RNA used iRepertoire nested multiplex PCR. One-step reverse transcription and amplification started from around 100-400 ng of tissue mRNA or PBMC total RNA. MiXCR, run by TCRdb on the multiplex PCR reads, gives a single entry per CDR3 protein. The sample contains roughly 350,000 distinct CDR3 sequences, roughly two fifths of which appear only once.

The source material was glioma tissue, nonneoplastic brain tissue, or PBMCs (not recorded which). This chain joins TRBV28 and TRBJ2-7; D is unresolved. The TCR originated in a human donor with low-grade glioma or glioblastoma, undergoing nonglioma brain surgery, or in good health (not recorded which). The CDR3 DNA sequence: TGTGCCAGCAGTGGCTTAGCCTACGAGCAGTACTTC. Translation: CASSGLAYEQYF.